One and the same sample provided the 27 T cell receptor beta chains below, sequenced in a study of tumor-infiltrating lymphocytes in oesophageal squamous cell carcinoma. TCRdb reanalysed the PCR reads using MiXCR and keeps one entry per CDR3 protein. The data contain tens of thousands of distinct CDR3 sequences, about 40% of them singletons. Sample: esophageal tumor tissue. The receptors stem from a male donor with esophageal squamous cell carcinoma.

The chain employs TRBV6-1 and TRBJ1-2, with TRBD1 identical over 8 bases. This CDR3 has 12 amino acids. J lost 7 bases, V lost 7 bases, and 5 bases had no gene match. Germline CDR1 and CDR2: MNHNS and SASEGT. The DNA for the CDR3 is TGTGCCAGCACGGACAGGGTAGCTGGCTACACCTTC. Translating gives CASTDRVAGYTF.

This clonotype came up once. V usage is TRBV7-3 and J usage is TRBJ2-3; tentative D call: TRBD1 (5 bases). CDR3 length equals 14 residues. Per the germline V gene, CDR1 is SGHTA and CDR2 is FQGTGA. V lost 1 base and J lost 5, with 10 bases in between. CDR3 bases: TGTGCCAGCAGCTTAAGCCCAGGGCTAGATACGCAGTATTTT. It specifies CASSLSPGLDTQYF.

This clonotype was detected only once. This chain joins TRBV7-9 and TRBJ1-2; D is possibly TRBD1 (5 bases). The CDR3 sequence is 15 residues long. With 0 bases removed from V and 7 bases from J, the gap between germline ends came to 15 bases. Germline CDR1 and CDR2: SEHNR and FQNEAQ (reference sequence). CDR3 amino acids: CASSLAYEGNGGYTF. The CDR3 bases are TGTGCCAGCAGCTTAGCGTACGAGGGGAATGGTGGCTACACCTTC. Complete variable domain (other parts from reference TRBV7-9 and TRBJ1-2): DTGVSQNPRHKITKRGQNVTFRCDPISEHNRLYWYRQTLGQGPEFLTYFQNEAQLEKSRLLSDRFSAERPKGSFSTLEIQRTEQGDSAMYLCASSLAYEGNGGYTFGSGTRLTVV.

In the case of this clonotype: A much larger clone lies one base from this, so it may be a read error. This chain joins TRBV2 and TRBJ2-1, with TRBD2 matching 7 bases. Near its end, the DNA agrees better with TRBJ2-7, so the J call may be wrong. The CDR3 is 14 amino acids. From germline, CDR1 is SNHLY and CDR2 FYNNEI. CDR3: CASTRGRGGNEQYF. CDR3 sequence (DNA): TGTGCCAGCACCCGGGGTAGGGGAGGGAATGAGCAGTACTTC.

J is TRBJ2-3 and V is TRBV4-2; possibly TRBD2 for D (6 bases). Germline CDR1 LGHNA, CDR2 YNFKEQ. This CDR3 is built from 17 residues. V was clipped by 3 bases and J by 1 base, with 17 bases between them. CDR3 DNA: TGTGCCAGCAGCCATCGAGGGCGGGGTGAGGGCACAGATACGCAGTATTTT. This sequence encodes CASSHRGRGEGTDTQYF.

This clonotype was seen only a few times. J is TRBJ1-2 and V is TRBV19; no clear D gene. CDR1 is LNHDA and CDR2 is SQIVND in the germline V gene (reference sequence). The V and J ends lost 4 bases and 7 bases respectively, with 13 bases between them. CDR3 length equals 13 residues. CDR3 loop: CASSTVLISGYTF. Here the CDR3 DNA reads TGTGCCAGTAGTACAGTGTTGATCTCTGGCTACACCTTC.

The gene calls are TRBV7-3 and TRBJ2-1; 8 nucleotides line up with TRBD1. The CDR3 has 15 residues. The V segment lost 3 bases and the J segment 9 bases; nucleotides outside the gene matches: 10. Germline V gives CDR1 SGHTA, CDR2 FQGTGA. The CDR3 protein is CASSFTGQGIGEQFF. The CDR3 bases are TGTGCCAGCAGCTTTACCGGACAGGGTATAGGTGAGCAGTTCTTC.

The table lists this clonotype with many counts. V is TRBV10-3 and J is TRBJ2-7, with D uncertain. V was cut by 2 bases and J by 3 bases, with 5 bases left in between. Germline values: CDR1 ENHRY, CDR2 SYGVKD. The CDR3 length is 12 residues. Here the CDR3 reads CAISEVGYEQYF. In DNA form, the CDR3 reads TGTGCCATCAGTGAGGTAGGCTACGAGCAGTACTTC.

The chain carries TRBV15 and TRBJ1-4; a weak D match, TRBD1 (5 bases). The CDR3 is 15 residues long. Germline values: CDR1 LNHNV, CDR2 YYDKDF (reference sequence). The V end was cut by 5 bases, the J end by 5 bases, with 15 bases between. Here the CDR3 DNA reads TGTGCCACCAGCCAAGAGGGGCAACTGAATGAAAAACTGTTTTTT. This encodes CATSQEGQLNEKLFF. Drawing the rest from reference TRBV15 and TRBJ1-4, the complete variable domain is DAMVIQNPRYQVTQFGKPVTLSCSQTLNHNVMYWYQQKSSQAPKLLFHYYDKDFNNEADTPDNFQSRRPNTSFCFLDIRSPGLGDTAMYLCATSQEGQLNEKLFFGSGTQLSVL.

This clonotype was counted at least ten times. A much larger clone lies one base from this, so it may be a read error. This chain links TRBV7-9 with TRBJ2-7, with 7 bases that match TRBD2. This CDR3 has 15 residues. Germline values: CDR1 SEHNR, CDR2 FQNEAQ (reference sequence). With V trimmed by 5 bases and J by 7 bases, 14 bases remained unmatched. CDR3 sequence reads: CASSRGSGIYNEQYF. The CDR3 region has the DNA TGTGCCAGCAGCAGGGGCAGCGGGATCTACAATGAGCAGTACTTC.

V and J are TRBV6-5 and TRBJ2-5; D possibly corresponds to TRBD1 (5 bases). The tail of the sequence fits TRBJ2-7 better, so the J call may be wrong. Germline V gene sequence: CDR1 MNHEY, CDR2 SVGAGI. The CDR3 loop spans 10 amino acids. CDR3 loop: CASGHYEQYF. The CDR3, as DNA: TGTGCCAGCGGACACTACGAGCAGTACTTC.

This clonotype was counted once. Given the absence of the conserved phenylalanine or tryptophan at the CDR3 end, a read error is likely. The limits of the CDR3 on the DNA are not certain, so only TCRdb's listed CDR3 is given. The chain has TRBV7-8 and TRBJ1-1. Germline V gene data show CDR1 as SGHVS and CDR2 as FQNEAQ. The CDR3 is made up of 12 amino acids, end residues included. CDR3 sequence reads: CASSALADPQGQ.

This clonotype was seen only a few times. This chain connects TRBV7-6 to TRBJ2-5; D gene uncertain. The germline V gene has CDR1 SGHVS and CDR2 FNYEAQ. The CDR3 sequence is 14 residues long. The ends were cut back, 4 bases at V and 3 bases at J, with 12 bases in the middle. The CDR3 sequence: CASSSLGVEETQYF. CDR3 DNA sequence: TGTGCCAGCAGCTCTCTGGGCGTGGAAGAGACCCAGTACTTC. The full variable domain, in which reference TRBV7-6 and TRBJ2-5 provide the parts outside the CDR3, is GAGVSQSPRYKVTKRGQDVALRCDPISGHVSLYWYRQALGQGPEFLTYFNYEAQQDKSGLPNDRFSAERPEGSISTLTIQRTEQRDSAMYRCASSSLGVEETQYFGPGTRLLVL.

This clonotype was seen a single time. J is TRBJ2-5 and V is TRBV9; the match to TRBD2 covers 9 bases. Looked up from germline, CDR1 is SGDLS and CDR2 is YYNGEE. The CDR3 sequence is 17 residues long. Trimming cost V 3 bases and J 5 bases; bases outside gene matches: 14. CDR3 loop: CASSGRIAGEEEETQYF. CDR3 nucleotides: TGTGCCAGCAGCGGTAGGATAGCGGGAGAGGAAGAGGAGACCCAGTACTTC. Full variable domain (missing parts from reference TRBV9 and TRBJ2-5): DSGVTQTPKHLITATGQRVTLRCSPRSGDLSVYWYQQSLDQGLQFLIQYYNGEERAKGNILERFSAQQFPDLHSELNLSSLELGDSALYFCASSGRIAGEEEETQYFGPGTRLLVL.

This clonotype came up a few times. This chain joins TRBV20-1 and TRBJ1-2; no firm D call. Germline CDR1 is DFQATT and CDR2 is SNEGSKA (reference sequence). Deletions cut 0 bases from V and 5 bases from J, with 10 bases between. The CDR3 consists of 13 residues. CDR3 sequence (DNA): TGCAGTGCTAGAGATACCCACAGTTATGGCTACACCTTC. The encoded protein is CSARDTHSYGYTF.

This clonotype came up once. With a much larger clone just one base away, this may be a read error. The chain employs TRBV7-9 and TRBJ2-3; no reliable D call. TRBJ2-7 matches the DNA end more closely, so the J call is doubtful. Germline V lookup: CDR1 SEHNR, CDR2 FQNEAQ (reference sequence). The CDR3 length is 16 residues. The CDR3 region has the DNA TGTGCCAGCAGACCTGCCGCCGGGCCCGCACGCAATGAGCAGTACTTC. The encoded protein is CASRPAAGPARNEQYF.

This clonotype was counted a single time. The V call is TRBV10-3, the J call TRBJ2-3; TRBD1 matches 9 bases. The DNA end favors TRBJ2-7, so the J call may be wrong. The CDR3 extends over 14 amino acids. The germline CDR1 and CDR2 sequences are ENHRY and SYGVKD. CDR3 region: CAISAFGQGNEQYF. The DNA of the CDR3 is TGTGCCATCAGTGCGTTCGGACAGGGGAACGAGCAGTACTTC.

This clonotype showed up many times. The CDR3, as DNA: TGTGCCAGCAAGTTACCTGGGACGTATTCCTCCGGCTACACCTTC. Protein product: CASKLPGTYSSGYTF. The chain links TRBV6-1 to TRBJ1-2; D may be TRBD1 (5 bases). In germline, CDR1 is MNHNS, CDR2 SASEGT. This CDR3 has 15 amino acids. Trimming shortened V by 7 bases and J by 8 bases, and 23 bases separated the two germline ends.

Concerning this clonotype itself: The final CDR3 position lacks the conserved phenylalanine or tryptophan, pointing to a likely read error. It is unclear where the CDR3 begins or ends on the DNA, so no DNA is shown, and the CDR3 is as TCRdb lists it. The CDR3 region is CASSAQNDRGSMYEQYL. The V gene is TRBV14, the J gene TRBJ2-3; the listed D gene, TRBD1, was not tested against the DNA. Germline V gene lookup returns CDR1 SGHDN and CDR2 FVKESK. Inclusive of both ends, the CDR3 amounts to 17 amino acids.

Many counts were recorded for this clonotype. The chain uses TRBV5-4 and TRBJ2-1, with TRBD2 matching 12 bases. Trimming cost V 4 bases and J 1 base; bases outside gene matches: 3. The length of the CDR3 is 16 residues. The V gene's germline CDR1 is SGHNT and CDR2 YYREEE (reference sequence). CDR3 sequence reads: CASSPTSGSSYNEQFF. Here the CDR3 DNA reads TGTGCCAGCAGCCCGACTAGCGGGAGTTCCTACAATGAGCAGTTCTTC.

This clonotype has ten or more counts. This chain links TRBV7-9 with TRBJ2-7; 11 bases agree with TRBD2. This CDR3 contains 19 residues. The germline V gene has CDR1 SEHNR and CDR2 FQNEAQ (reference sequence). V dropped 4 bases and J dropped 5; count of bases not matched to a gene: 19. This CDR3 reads CASSYSTGGHGSGRDEQYF. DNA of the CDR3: TGTGCCAGCAGCTATTCCACAGGGGGGCACGGTAGCGGGAGGGACGAGCAGTACTTC.

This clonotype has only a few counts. The CDR3 DNA reads as TGCGCCAGCAGCCAAGAAGGGTTGGGGGTCAATCAGCCCCAGCATTTT. This encodes CASSQEGLGVNQPQHF. The rearrangement joins TRBV4-1 to TRBJ1-5; D might be TRBD1 (5 bases). Trimming shortened V by 0 bases and J by 3 bases, and 12 bases separated the two germline ends. This CDR3 has 16 residues. Germline V CDR1 and CDR2: MGHRA, YSYEKL.

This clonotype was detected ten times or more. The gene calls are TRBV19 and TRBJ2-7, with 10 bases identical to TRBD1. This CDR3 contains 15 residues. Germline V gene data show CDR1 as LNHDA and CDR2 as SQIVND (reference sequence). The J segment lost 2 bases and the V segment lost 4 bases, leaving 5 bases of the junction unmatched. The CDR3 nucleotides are TGTGCCAGTAGTACCCCGGGACAGGGGACCTACGAGCAGTACTTC. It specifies CASSTPGQGTYEQYF.

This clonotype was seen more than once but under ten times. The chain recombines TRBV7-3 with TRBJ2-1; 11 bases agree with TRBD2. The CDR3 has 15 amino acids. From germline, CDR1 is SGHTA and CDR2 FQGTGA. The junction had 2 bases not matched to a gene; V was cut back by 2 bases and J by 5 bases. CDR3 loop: CASSLGTSGNNEQFF. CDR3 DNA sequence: TGTGCCAGCAGCTTAGGGACTAGCGGCAACAATGAGCAGTTCTTC.

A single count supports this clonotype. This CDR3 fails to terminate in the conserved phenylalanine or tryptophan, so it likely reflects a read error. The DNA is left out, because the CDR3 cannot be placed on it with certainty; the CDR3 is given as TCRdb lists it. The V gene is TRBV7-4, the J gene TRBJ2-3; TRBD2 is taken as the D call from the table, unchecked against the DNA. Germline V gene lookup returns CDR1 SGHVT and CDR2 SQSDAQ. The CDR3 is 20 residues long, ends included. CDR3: CASSHRLAGASPSYEQYFGP.

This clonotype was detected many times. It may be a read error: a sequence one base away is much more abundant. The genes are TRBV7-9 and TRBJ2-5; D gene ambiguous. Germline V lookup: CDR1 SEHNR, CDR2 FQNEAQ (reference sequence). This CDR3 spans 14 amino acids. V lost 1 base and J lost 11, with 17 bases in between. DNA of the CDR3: TGTGCCAGCAGCTTAGAGGCTACCCAACCACAGCAGTACTTC. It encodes CASSLEATQPQQYF.

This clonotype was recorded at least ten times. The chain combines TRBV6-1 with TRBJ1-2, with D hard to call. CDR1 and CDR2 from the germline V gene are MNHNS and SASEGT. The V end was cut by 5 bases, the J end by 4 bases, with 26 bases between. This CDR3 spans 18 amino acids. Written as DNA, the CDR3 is TGTGCCAGCAGTCCCCTCCCGACATTTTCCCCCTCTTTCTATGGCTACACCTTC. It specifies CASSPLPTFSPSFYGYTF.